The TCR beta chain under discussion was sequenced for a study of blood T cells in healthy people across ages. With 2 bases clipped from V and 0 bases from J, the junction kept 3 bases outside the gene matches. Germline CDR1 reads SGHVS; CDR2 reads FQNEAQ. The CDR3 loop spans 15 amino acids. A second PCR of about 6 to 11 cycles used a sample-barcoded 5' primer and a J-beta primer mix. One entry per CDR3 protein, called by TCRdb with MiXCR from the 5' RACE reads. This sample has roughly 800,000 distinct CDR3 sequences, with around a quarter found just once. The same data also contributed to another study, on T cells of mothers and their children.

The chain carries TRBV7-8 and TRBJ1-2, with TRBD1 matching over 7 bases. The sample consisted of blood. The TCR originated in a boy younger than 18 in good health. As DNA, the CDR3 is TGTGCCAGCAGCTTAATGGGGACAGCTAACTATGGCTACACCTTC. Residues: CASSLMGTANYGYTF.